This TCR beta chain derives from a study of cytomegalovirus exposure and HLA in healthy donors. Notes on the study in general: A list of more than 150 TCR beta chains associated with cytomegalovirus was given.

Turning to this clone: Its antigen is still unknown.

Amplification used 60 Vbeta primers and 13 Jbeta primers. TCRdb keeps only in-frame clones here, not all; method: immunoSEQ multiplex PCR. Counted here are about 130,000 clones, about 85% occurring once; the ten biggest clones make up 1.5% to 2%. Source material: PBMCs. This TCR came from a boy aged 5-17 years in good health and CMV-seronegative.

The CDR3 bases are TGCGCCAGCAGAGGCGGGACAGGGGGCTGGGATTCACCCCTCCACTTT. Residues: CASRGGTGGWDSPLHF. The chain links TRBV5-1 to TRBJ1-6; 12 bases match TRBD1. The CDR3 has 16 residues. V gave up 5 bases and J gave up 8 bases; unmatched junction bases: 8. Germline assignment: CDR1 SGHRS and CDR2 YFSETQ.